This T cell receptor (beta chain) came from a study of T-cell memory formation after mild COVID-19. Trimming removed 5 bases from V and 3 bases from J, with 13 bases in between. The CDR3 sequence is 14 residues long. The germline V gene has CDR1 SGHVS and CDR2 FQNEAQ. TCRdb re-called the 5' RACE reads through MiXCR, storing one row per CDR3 protein. Among around 300,000 distinct CDR3 sequences listed, 12% to 15% were seen once. This clonotype was counted a few times. The specimen sequenced was PBMCs or a T cell subset sorted from them (not recorded which). The gene calls are TRBV7-8 and TRBJ2-5, with D perhaps TRBD2 (5 bases). The sequence came from a man between 18 and 35 years old who had mild COVID-19 (a few samples of this study predate the infection). Cell type and time point are not known. CDR3 in DNA: TGTGCCAGCAGCCTGGGCCAGAGGGAAGAGACCCAGTACTTC. This encodes CASSLGQREETQYF.